One sample yielded the 17 T cell receptor beta chains listed below, sequenced in a study of radiation and T cells in renal cell carcinoma. Clones were read by immunoSEQ multiplex PCR, and TCRdb kept only the in-frame ones, dropping some. This table holds 15,000 to 20,000 clones, about 56% found once. Treatment indicated: 15 Gy SBRT to primary tumor, nephrectomy 4 weeks later. The specimen was tumor tissue, collected from a patient whose treatment included radiotherapy and nephrectomy. Every receptor here comes from a man aged 45-60 years with renal cell carcinoma.

The rearrangement joins TRBV2 to TRBJ2-5, with a possible D match to TRBD1 (6 bases). Trimming took off 6 bases at V and 9 bases at J, with 17 bases between the two ends. The CDR3 loop spans 13 amino acids. Germline values: CDR1 SNHLY, CDR2 FYNNEI. CDR3 protein: CASREDNTGSQYF. The CDR3 nucleotides are TGTGCCAGCAGGGAGGACAATACAGGGTCCCAGTACTTC. Complete variable domain (other parts from reference TRBV2 and TRBJ2-5): EPEVTQTPSHQVTQMGQEVILRCVPISNHLYFYWYRQILGQKVEFLVSFYNNEISEKSEIFDDQFSVERPDGSNFTLKIRSTKLEDSAMYFCASREDNTGSQYFGPGTRLLVL.

J is TRBJ2-2 and V is TRBV4-2, with D perhaps matching TRBD2 (6 bases). Germline CDR1 is LGHNA and CDR2 is YNFKEQ. Trimming took 0 bases from V and 6 from J, leaving 14 bases between them. The CDR3 extends over 16 amino acids. The DNA of the CDR3 is TGTGCCAGCAGCCAAGAAACGGGGGTGTTGGCCGGGGAGCTGTTTTTT. Its translation: CASSQETGVLAGELFF.

This clone was detected only a few times. V gene TRBV28 combines with J gene TRBJ2-3, with TRBD1 identical over 7 bases. This CDR3 region has 15 residues. Germline V gene sequence: CDR1 MDHEN, CDR2 SYDVKM. Unmatched junction bases numbered 7, after V lost 4 bases and J lost 3 bases. CDR3 protein: CASSSYRGPTDTQYF. The CDR3 nucleotides read TGTGCCAGCAGTTCGTACAGGGGTCCGACAGATACGCAGTATTTT.

The chain uses TRBV5-1 and TRBJ2-1, with TRBD2 as a possible D gene (7 bases). V was shortened by 0 bases and J by 3 bases, with 10 bases between the two germline ends. The CDR3 is 15 amino acids. The germline CDR1 and CDR2 sequences are SGHRS and YFSETQ. The CDR3 reads CASSLAGGVYNEQFF. The CDR3 region has the DNA TGCGCCAGCAGCTTGGCGGGGGGCGTCTACAATGAGCAGTTCTTC.

V gene TRBV10-3 combines with J gene TRBJ2-5; 7 positions match TRBD2. J gave up 5 bases and V 4 bases, and 10 bases lay outside the gene matches. Germline loops: CDR1 ENHRY, CDR2 SYGVKD. This CDR3 has 15 residues. The CDR3 DNA sequence: TGTGCCATCAGTGGAGCGGGACCACTGGGGGAGACCCAGTACTTC. Its translation: CAISGAGPLGETQYF.

The V call is TRBV20-1, the J call TRBJ2-7, with D unclear. The V and J ends lost 2 bases and 4 bases respectively, with 6 bases between them. CDR3 size: 11 residues. CDR1 and CDR2 (germline): DFQATT, SNEGSKA (reference sequence). As DNA, the CDR3 is TGCAGTGCTAGACCTATATACGAGCAGTACTTC. Protein: CSARPIYEQYF.

This clone was seen only once. This sequence joins TRBV11-2 and TRBJ2-7, with TRBD1 matching over 9 bases. The CDR3 contains 14 residues. Germline lookup yields CDR1 SGHAT and CDR2 FQNNGV. V gave up 4 bases and J gave up 4 bases; unmatched junction bases: 5. CDR3 sequence (DNA): TGTGCCAGCAGCTGGGACAGGGATGGTTACGAGCAGTACTTC. Amino acids: CASSWDRDGYEQYF.

The rearrangement links TRBV6-5 to TRBJ1-1; D is uncertain. The ends were cut back, 0 bases at V and 6 bases at J, with 5 bases in the middle. This CDR3 is 12 amino acids long. Germline CDR1 is MNHEY and CDR2 is SVGAGI. The DNA for the CDR3 is TGTGCCAGCAGTTACTCGGGAGCTGAAGCTTTCTTT. This codes for CASSYSGAEAFF.

The V gene is TRBV11-2, the J gene TRBJ1-2; D not resolved. Trimming cost V 3 bases and J 2 bases, with 7 bases left between them. Germline V lookup: CDR1 SGHAT, CDR2 FQNNGV. This CDR3 has 13 amino acids. Here the CDR3 reads CASSFTDNYGYTF. The DNA for the CDR3 is TGTGCCAGCAGCTTTACAGACAACTATGGCTACACCTTC.

The genes are TRBV2 and TRBJ1-5; tentative D call: TRBD1 (6 bases). The germline CDR1 and CDR2 sequences are SNHLY and FYNNEI. CDR3 length: 14 residues. Trimming shortened V by 4 bases and J by 7 bases, and 14 bases separated the two germline ends. This CDR3 reads CASSVQGLEQPQHF. The CDR3 DNA sequence: TGTGCCAGCAGTGTGCAGGGGCTTGAACAGCCCCAGCATTTT.

This clone was observed once. The rearrangement joins TRBV30 to TRBJ2-5, with a weak D call TRBD2 (6 bases). The V gene lost 1 base and the J gene lost 6 bases, with 12 bases spanning the gap. The CDR3 totals 13 residues. Germline CDR1 reads GTSNPN; CDR2 reads SVGIG (reference sequence). CDR3 nucleotide sequence: TGTGCCTGGAGTGATGGGGGGAGGAAGACCCAGTACTTC. Translation gives CAWSDGGRKTQYF.

The CDR3 DNA reads TGCGCCAGCAGCCTCCAGGAGGGATACAATGAGCAGTTCTTC. Amino acid sequence: CASSLQEGYNEQFF. The gene calls are TRBV5-1 and TRBJ2-1; D perhaps matches TRBD2 (6 bases). Per the germline V gene, CDR1 is SGHRS and CDR2 is YFSETQ. This CDR3 has 14 amino acids. The V gene lost 4 bases and the J gene lost 4 bases, with 12 bases spanning the gap.

The sample holds a few counts of this clone. This rearrangement joins TRBV28 to TRBJ2-2; D is perhaps TRBD1 or TRBD2 (5 bases each). Deletions cut 5 bases from V and 5 bases from J, with 12 bases between. There are 14 residues in the CDR3. Germline CDR1 MDHEN, CDR2 SYDVKM. The CDR3 region has the DNA TGTGCCAGCAGTCGGGGCCTGGGGACCGGGGAGCTGTTTTTT. It yields the protein CASSRGLGTGELFF.

This clone was recorded a few times. This rearrangement joins TRBV5-1 to TRBJ1-1, with D unclear. Germline CDR1 and CDR2: SGHRS and YFSETQ. The CDR3 is 12 residues long. The V gene lost 0 bases and the J gene lost 6 bases, with 6 bases spanning the gap. The CDR3 reads CASSLEGPEAFF. The DNA of the CDR3 is TGCGCCAGCAGCTTGGAAGGACCTGAAGCTTTCTTT. Combining the CDR3 with reference TRBV5-1 and TRBJ1-1 gives the whole variable domain KAGVTQTPRYLIKTRGQQVTLSCSPISGHRSVSWYQQTPGQGLQFLFEYFSETQRNKGNFPGRFSGRQFSNSRSEMNVSTLELGDSALYLCASSLEGPEAFFGQGTRLTVV.

The chain recombines TRBV4-1 with TRBJ2-2; TRBD2 matches 7 bases. V trimming: 4 bases; J trimming: 5 bases; junction bases outside the gene matches: 13. The length of the CDR3 is 17 residues. Germline V gene data show CDR1 as MGHRA and CDR2 as YSYEKL. CDR3 residues: CASSLSEREGLTGELFF. The CDR3 DNA follows: TGCGCCAGCAGCCTCTCCGAGAGGGAGGGGCTAACCGGGGAGCTGTTTTTT.

This chain links TRBV6-1 with TRBJ2-1, with TRBD2 as a possible D gene (7 bases). V was cut by 2 bases and J by 2 bases, with 13 bases left in between. The CDR3 is 16 residues long. Germline V gives CDR1 MNHNS, CDR2 SASEGT. The CDR3 is CASSERGGGTYNEQFF. CDR3 sequence (DNA): TGTGCCAGCAGTGAACGAGGGGGGGGGACCTACAATGAGCAGTTCTTC.

The rearrangement joins TRBV4-1 to TRBJ2-5, with a weak D call TRBD2 (5 bases). In germline, CDR1 is MGHRA, CDR2 YSYEKL. V was shortened by 0 bases and J by 4 bases, with 9 bases between the two germline ends. This CDR3 has 14 amino acids. The chain's CDR3 is CASSQDPGSETQYF. The CDR3 DNA is TGCGCCAGCAGCCAAGATCCGGGGTCAGAGACCCAGTACTTC.